This T cell receptor beta chain was captured in a study of identical twins. Study findings and constraints: Twin-shared out-of-frame alpha sequences were enriched for low generation probability.

Germline loops: CDR1 DFQATT, CDR2 SNEGSKA (reference sequence). The CDR3 sequence is 13 residues long. V dropped 4 bases and J dropped 8; count of bases not matched to a gene: 5. TCRdb used MiXCR to reprocess the 5' RACE reads, holding one entry per CDR3 protein. There are 1.5 million to 2 million distinct CDR3 sequences in the sample; about 31% occur only once, and approximately 0.29% lies in the top ten. This clonotype has only a few counts. As yet, its antigen is unknown. Sequenced sample: cord blood. The gene calls are TRBV20-1 and TRBJ2-1; 10 bases align to TRBD2. The sequence was obtained from a newborn girl in good health. CDR3 amino acids: CSAKAGGLYEQFF. The CDR3 region has the DNA TGCAGTGCTAAAGCGGGGGGGCTCTATGAGCAGTTCTTC.